This TCR beta chain is drawn from a study of blood T cells in healthy people across ages. The ends were cut back, 6 bases at V and 9 bases at J, with 17 bases in the middle. Germline-derived CDR1 and CDR2 are LNHNV and YYDKDF (reference sequence). CDR3 length: 13 residues. It was with a sample-barcoded 5' primer and a J-beta primer mix that a second PCR of about 6 to 12 cycles was run. TCRdb fed the 5' RACE reads into MiXCR, producing one record per CDR3 protein. The table lists 1,500,000 or so distinct CDR3 sequences, around 40% of them singletons. Sequencing input: blood. The origin of this receptor is a woman aged 18-35 years in good health. The chain links TRBV15 to TRBJ2-5, with a weak D call TRBD1 (6 bases). The CDR3, as DNA: TGTGCCACCAGGCAACAGGGAGACGGGGCCCAGTACTTC. Encoded protein: CATRQQGDGAQYF.